The rows below give T cell receptor beta chains drawn from one sample of a study of identical twins. From the 5' RACE reads, TCRdb called clonotypes with MiXCR, one entry per CDR3 protein. Among 640,000 or so distinct CDR3 sequences listed, 6% to 6.5% were seen once. Input material: naive T cells sorted from blood. The receptor source for this set is a man younger than 35 in good health. The CDR3 runs from the conserved cysteine through the conserved F or W. The D gene is left open where the match is weak. The size of a clone is reported for some rows only, either as once, few or many, or as a class for expanded clones.

TRBD2	-	TRBJ2-5	TRBV12-3/TRBV12-4	TGTGCCAGCAGTTTAGCGCTAATGGAGCGGGAGGGGGGCGAGACCCAGTACTTC	CASSLALMEREGGETQYF
TRBD2	many	TRBJ2-5	TRBV10-3	TGTGCCATCAGTGAGGGGACTAGCGGGAGGGAGACCCAGTACTTC	CAISEGTSGRETQYF
-	many	TRBJ2-7	TRBV29-1	TGCAGCGTTGTTATGGAGGGGCGGGTTTACGAGCAGTACTTC	CSVVMEGRVYEQYF
-	many	TRBJ1-1	TRBV5-6	TGTGCCAGCAGCTTCGGACGTTTCGTCACTGAAGCTTTCTTT	CASSFGRFVTEAFF
TRBD2	-	TRBJ2-1	TRBV5-1	TGCGCCAGCAGCATCGGACTAGCGGGACAGTTCTTC	CASSIGLAGQFF
-	many	TRBJ2-4	TRBV7-6	TGTGCCAGCAGCTCCCCCTCAGCCAAAAACATTCAGTACTTC	CASSSPSAKNIQYF
-	few	TRBJ2-5	TRBV5-1	TGCGCCAGCAGCCCGGTTTATAGAAAAGAGACCCAGTACTTC	CASSPVYRKETQYF
-	many	TRBJ2-7	TRBV6-2/TRBV6-3	TGTGCCAGCAGTTACCTTCCCACGGACAGCTACGAGCAGTACTTC	CASSYLPTDSYEQYF
-	-	TRBJ2-5	TRBV5-1	TGCGCCAGCAGCTTGGGGGAACCGCAAGAGACCCAGTACTTC	CASSLGEPQETQYF
-	-	TRBJ2-4	TRBV10-3	TGTGCCACCGAGACAGGACAAGTGGCCAAAAACATTCAGTACTTC	CATETGQVAKNIQYF
-	many	TRBJ2-7	TRBV6-2/TRBV6-3	TGTGCCAGCAGTTACTCGAGGGTGACCTACGAGCAGTACTTC	CASSYSRVTYEQYF
TRBD2	many	TRBJ2-1	TRBV25-1	TGTGCCAGCCGCCGGGGTAGCGGGAGCCACAATGAGCAGTTCTTC	CASRRGSGSHNEQFF
TRBD2	-	TRBJ2-7	TRBV19	TGTGCCAGTAGCCCGACTAGCGGAGTCTTCTACGAGCAGTACTTC	CASSPTSGVFYEQYF
-	-	TRBJ2-1	TRBV20-1	TGCAGTGCCGAAACCCCGGGGGCCTACAATGAGCAGTTCTTC	CSAETPGAYNEQFF
TRBD1	-	TRBJ1-5	TRBV12-5	TGTGCTAGTGGTTTGCTCCCCGACAGGGTTAGCAATCAGCCCCAGCATTTT	CASGLLPDRVSNQPQHF
TRBD2	-	TRBJ2-5	TRBV9	TGTGCCAGCAGCGTAGGGTCCGCGGGAGGACAAGAGACCCAGTACTTC	CASSVGSAGGQETQYF
-	many	TRBJ1-1	TRBV3-1	TGTGCCAGCAGCCAAGGACGGACGCGGACTGAAGCTTTCTTT	CASSQGRTRTEAFF
-	few	TRBJ2-3	TRBV28	TGTGCCAGCACGGACGGGTATACAGATACGCAGTATTTT	CASTDGYTDTQYF
-	many	TRBJ2-1	TRBV24-1	TGTGCCACCAGTGATGAAGACGGAGGGTCCTACAATGAGCAGTTCTTC	CATSDEDGGSYNEQFF
-	few	TRBJ1-4	TRBV20-1	TGCAGTGCTAAGAACGGGCCACAGGAAAAACTGTTTTTT	CSAKNGPQEKLFF
TRBD1	many	TRBJ2-3	TRBV20-1	TGCAGTGCTAGACCCAGGGGGCTACGAGATACGCAGTATTTT	CSARPRGLRDTQYF
TRBD2	few	TRBJ2-1	TRBV19	TGTGCCAGTAGTATAGATGGCCTAGCGGGAGTCAATGAGCAGTTCTTC	CASSIDGLAGVNEQFF
-	few	TRBJ2-1	TRBV5-1	TGCGCCAGCAGCTTGGGAGGAGGGACGGGTGTCAATGAGCAGTTCTTC	CASSLGGGTGVNEQFF
TRBD2	few	TRBJ2-5	TRBV11-1	TGTGCCAGCAGCACCCCCCCACTAGCGGGAGGGCCCGGGGAGACCCAGTACTTC	CASSTPPLAGGPGETQYF